The 21 T cell receptor beta chains reported below all come from one sample, sequenced in a study of OX40 agonist ivuxolimab in advanced cancers. Profiled with immunoSEQ multiplex PCR; TCRdb holds only in-frame clones, not every one. The sample includes more than 35,000 clones, 80% to 90% of them seen just once. Specimen: CD4+ or CD8+ T cells sorted from blood, collected in a trial of the OX40 agonist ivuxolimab. These receptors came from an adult with an advanced solid tumor such as melanoma, head and neck, liver or kidney cancer.

The chain recombines TRBV29-1 with TRBJ2-5, with 12 bases matching TRBD2. This CDR3 is built from 17 residues. Unmatched junction bases numbered 10, after V lost 0 bases and J lost 5 bases. Germline lookup yields CDR1 SQVTM and CDR2 ANQGSEA. The CDR3 sequence is CSVEDPGLAGEGETQYF. The CDR3 DNA reads TGCAGCGTTGAAGATCCGGGACTAGCGGGTGAAGGTGAGACCCAGTACTTC.

This rearrangement joins TRBV10-2 to TRBJ2-1; D assignment may be TRBD1 or TRBD2 (5 bases each). This CDR3 region has 12 residues. Trimming pared 8 bases from V and 8 bases from J, leaving 13 bases between. Germline CDR1 is WSHSY and CDR2 is SAAADI. The CDR3 DNA reads as TGCGCCAGCGGCCGGGGCGAACATGAGCAGTTCTTC. It translates to CASGRGEHEQFF.

CDR3 bases: TGTGCCAGCAGTTACTCTAGGGGGGCAGATACGCAGTATTTT. This translates into CASSYSRGADTQYF. This chain uses TRBV6-5 with TRBJ2-3; D might be TRBD1 or TRBD2, each matching 6 bases. The germline V gene encodes CDR1 MNHEY and CDR2 SVGAGI. V was cut by 0 bases and J by 4 bases, with 8 bases left in between. The CDR3 is 14 residues long.

The chain has TRBV5-6 and TRBJ2-7; no firm D call. Germline CDR1 reads SGHDT; CDR2 reads YYEEEE. V was clipped by 1 base and J by 5 bases, with 4 bases between them. This CDR3 is built from 11 residues. CDR3 amino acids: CASSLIHEQYF. CDR3 DNA sequence: TGTGCCAGCAGCTTGATCCACGAGCAGTACTTC.

The chain has TRBV4-3 and TRBJ1-3; 8 positions agree with TRBD1. Germline-derived CDR1 and CDR2 are LGHNA and YSLEER. V was pared by 0 bases and J by 3 bases, with 7 bases of the junction left unmatched. The CDR3 loop spans 17 amino acids. As DNA, the CDR3 is TGCGCCAGCAGCCAAGATCCGGGCAGGGGGCTTGGAAACACCATATATTTT. Protein: CASSQDPGRGLGNTIYF.

The rearrangement joins TRBV29-1 to TRBJ1-2; D may be TRBD1 (5 bases). The CDR3 covers 12 residues. The V end was cut by 3 bases, the J end by 6 bases, with 11 bases between. Germline V CDR1 and CDR2: SQVTM, ANQGSEA. DNA of the CDR3: TGCAGCGTTGATGGGGGGTCCCATGGCTACACCTTC. This encodes CSVDGGSHGYTF.

CDR3 DNA sequence: TGTGCCAGCAGCTTAGAAGGAGAGGTCAGCTCCTACGAGCAGTACTTC. Its protein product is CASSLEGEVSSYEQYF. The chain employs TRBV7-8 and TRBJ2-7; no reliable D call. This CDR3 has 16 residues. Germline CDR1 SGHVS, CDR2 FQNEAQ. Trimming stripped 1 base from V and 0 bases from J, with 13 bases between.

V usage is TRBV6-1 and J usage is TRBJ2-7; 8 bases agree with TRBD2. The V and J ends lost 7 bases and 5 bases, in that order; junction bases with no gene match: 10. The CDR3 contains 14 residues. Germline V gives CDR1 MNHNS, CDR2 SASEGT. CDR3 in amino acids: CASTEGLGGHEQYF. DNA of the CDR3: TGTGCCAGCACTGAGGGACTAGGGGGACACGAGCAGTACTTC.

The chain employs TRBV6-1 and TRBJ2-1; 8 nucleotides align to TRBD1. The germline V gene encodes CDR1 MNHNS and CDR2 SASEGT. This CDR3 spans 15 amino acids. V lost 1 base, J lost 4 bases, and 3 bases stayed unmatched. Here the CDR3 reads CASSEVGTGYNEQFF. The CDR3 nucleotides are TGTGCCAGCAGTGAAGTAGGGACAGGTTACAATGAGCAGTTCTTC.

The genes are TRBV19 and TRBJ2-7, with D uncertain. The CDR3 loop spans 13 amino acids. Germline CDR1 and CDR2: LNHDA and SQIVND (reference sequence). V dropped 2 bases and J dropped 4 bases, with 9 bases sitting between them. CDR3: CASSIRPIYEQYF. CDR3 in DNA: TGTGCCAGTAGTATACGACCCATTTACGAGCAGTACTTC.

A remark on this clone: This is likely an artifact of a read error, given a far larger clone one base away. This chain uses TRBV11-2 with TRBJ2-5, with D perhaps being TRBD1 or TRBD2 (5 bases each). The better agreement between TRBJ2-7 and the DNA end casts doubt on the J call. This CDR3 has 13 amino acids. Germline V CDR1 and CDR2: SGHAT, FQNNGV. For the CDR3, the DNA is TGTGCCAGCAAAATAGGGGCAGGGACCGAGCAGTACTTC. Its translation: CASKIGAGTEQYF.

V is TRBV7-2 and J is TRBJ2-7; tentatively, D is TRBD1 (6 bases). This CDR3 region has 14 residues. The germline CDR1 and CDR2 sequences are SGHTA and FQGNSA. V was pared by 4 bases and J by 1 base, with 11 bases between. The CDR3 DNA sequence: TGTGCCAGCAGCTGGGACAAGAGTTCCTACGAGCAGTACTTC. Encoded protein: CASSWDKSSYEQYF.

The chain carries TRBV11-2 and TRBJ2-1; TRBD2 agrees at 10 bases. The CDR3 is made up of 16 amino acids. CDR1 SGHAT and CDR2 FQNNGV come from the germline V gene. V dropped 4 bases and J dropped 3; count of bases not matched to a gene: 6. The CDR3 bases are TGTGCCAGCAGCTCAACTAGCGGGGTAGACTACAATGAGCAGTTCTTC. It codes for CASSSTSGVDYNEQFF.

The gene calls are TRBV5-6 and TRBJ2-3, with TRBD1 identical over 8 bases. Germline values: CDR1 SGHDT, CDR2 YYEEEE. J was trimmed by 7 bases and V by 4 bases; bases with no gene match: 8. There are 14 residues in the CDR3. CDR3 coding DNA: TGTGCCAGCAGCGCGGACAGGGATCAAAATACGCAGTATTTT. The encoded protein is CASSADRDQNTQYF.

This clone has a handful of counts. In DNA form, the CDR3 reads TGCGCCAGCACCTCAGCGACAGGGACTAACTATGGCTACACCTTC. It specifies CASTSATGTNYGYTF. The chain joins TRBV4-3 to TRBJ1-2; the match to TRBD1 covers 7 bases. V lost 7 bases to trimming and J lost 0 bases; unmatched junction nucleotides: 8. Germline CDR1 is LGHNA and CDR2 is YSLEER. The length of the CDR3 is 15 residues.

This chain uses TRBV18 with TRBJ1-4, with 7 bases that match TRBD1. Looked up from germline, CDR1 is KGHSH and CDR2 is LQKENI. This CDR3 has 13 residues. The V and J ends lost 4 bases and 8 bases, in that order; junction bases with no gene match: 4. The CDR3 loop is CASSQGGYEKLFF. In nucleotides, the CDR3 is TGTGCCAGCTCACAAGGGGGCTACGAAAAACTGTTTTTT. The full variable domain, in which reference TRBV18 and TRBJ1-4 provide the parts outside the CDR3, is NAGVMQNPRHLVRRRGQEARLRCSPMKGHSHVYWYRQLPEEGLKFMVYLQKENIIDESGMPKERFSAEFPKEGPSILRIQQVVRGDSAAYFCASSQGGYEKLFFGSGTQLSVL.

The V and J genes are TRBV11-2 and TRBJ1-1, with TRBD1 as a possible D gene (6 bases). Germline V gene data show CDR1 as SGHAT and CDR2 as FQNNGV. The CDR3 runs 17 residues. V lost 5 bases and J lost 0, with 19 bases in between. The CDR3 DNA is TGTGCCAGCAGCGAGAAGACAGGATGGCCCATGAACACTGAAGCTTTCTTT. Residues: CASSEKTGWPMNTEAFF.

The rearrangement links TRBV7-9 to TRBJ2-7; D ambiguous. CDR1 is SEHNR and CDR2 is FQNEAQ in the germline V gene (reference sequence). V was trimmed by 4 bases and J by 1 base, leaving 5 bases between them. The CDR3 has 12 amino acids. DNA of the CDR3: TGTGCCAGCAGCTCGGCTTCCTACGAGCAGTACTTC. The encoded protein is CASSSASYEQYF.

This clone has a handful of counts. This chain links TRBV7-9 with TRBJ1-4; D is unclear. CDR3 length: 17 amino acids. Germline CDR1 and CDR2: SEHNR and FQNEAQ (reference sequence). The ends were cut back, 5 bases at V and 0 bases at J, with 16 bases in the middle. The CDR3 is CASSKISEGSTNEKLFF. The CDR3 DNA is TGTGCCAGCAGCAAAATCTCGGAGGGTTCAACTAATGAAAAACTGTTTTTT.

The CDR3 DNA sequence: TGTGCCAGCAGCTTAGCGGCAGCGGTAAACACCGGGGAGCTGTTTTTT. Its translation is CASSLAAAVNTGELFF. The genes are TRBV7-6 and TRBJ2-2, with D possibly being TRBD2 (5 bases). V shed 0 bases and J shed 2 bases, with 10 bases lying between them. The CDR3 is 16 residues long. Per germline, CDR1 SGHVS and CDR2 FNYEAQ.

This clone occurred once. The rearrangement joins TRBV27 to TRBJ1-4; perhaps TRBD1 as D (5 bases). The CDR3 loop spans 12 amino acids. Germline assignment: CDR1 MNHEY and CDR2 SMNVEV (reference sequence). Trimming cost V 8 bases and J 5 bases, with 9 bases left between them. The CDR3: CASGRQNEKLFF. The CDR3 DNA reads TGTGCCAGCGGCCGACAGAATGAAAAACTGTTTTTT.